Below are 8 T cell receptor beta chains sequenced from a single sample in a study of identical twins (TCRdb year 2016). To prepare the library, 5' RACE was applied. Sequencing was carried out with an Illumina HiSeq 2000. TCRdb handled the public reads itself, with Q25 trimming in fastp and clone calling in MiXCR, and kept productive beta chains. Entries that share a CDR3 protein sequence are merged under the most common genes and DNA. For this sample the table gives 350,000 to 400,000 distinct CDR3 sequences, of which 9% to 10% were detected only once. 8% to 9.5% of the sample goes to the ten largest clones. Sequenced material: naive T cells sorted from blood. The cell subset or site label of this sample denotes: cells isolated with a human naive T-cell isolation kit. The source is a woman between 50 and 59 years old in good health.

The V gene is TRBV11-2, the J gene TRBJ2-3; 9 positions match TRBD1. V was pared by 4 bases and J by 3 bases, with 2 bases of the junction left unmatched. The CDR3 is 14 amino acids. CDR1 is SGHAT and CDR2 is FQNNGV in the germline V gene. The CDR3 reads CASSSGTGTDTQYF. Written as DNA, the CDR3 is TGTGCCAGCAGCTCCGGGACAGGGACAGATACGCAGTATTTT.

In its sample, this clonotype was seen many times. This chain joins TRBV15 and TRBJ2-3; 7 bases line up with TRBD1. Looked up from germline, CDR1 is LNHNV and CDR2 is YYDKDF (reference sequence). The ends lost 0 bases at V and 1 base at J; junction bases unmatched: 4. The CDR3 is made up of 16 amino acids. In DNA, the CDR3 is TGTGCCACCAGCAGAGAGAGAGGGGGCGGCACAGATACGCAGTATTTT. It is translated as CATSRERGGGTDTQYF.

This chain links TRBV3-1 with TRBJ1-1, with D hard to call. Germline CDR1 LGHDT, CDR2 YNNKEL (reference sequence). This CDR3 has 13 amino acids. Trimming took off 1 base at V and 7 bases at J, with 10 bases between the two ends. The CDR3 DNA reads TGTGCCAGCAGCCAAGTAGGCGGGGTTGAAGCTTTCTTT. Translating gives CASSQVGGVEAFF.

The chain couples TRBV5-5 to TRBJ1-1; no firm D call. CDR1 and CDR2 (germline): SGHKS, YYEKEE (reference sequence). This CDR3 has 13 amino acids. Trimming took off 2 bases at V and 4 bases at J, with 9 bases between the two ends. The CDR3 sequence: CASSFSPATEAFF. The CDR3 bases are TGTGCCAGCAGCTTCTCGCCAGCCACTGAAGCTTTCTTT.

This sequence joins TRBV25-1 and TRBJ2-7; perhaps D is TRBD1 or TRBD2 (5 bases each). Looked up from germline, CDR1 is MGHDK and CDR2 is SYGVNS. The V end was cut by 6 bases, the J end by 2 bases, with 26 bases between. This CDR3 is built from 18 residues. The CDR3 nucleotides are TGTGCCAGCAGCTCCACACCTAAAGCCGGGACGGAGACCTACGAGCAGTACTTC. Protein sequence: CASSSTPKAGTETYEQYF.

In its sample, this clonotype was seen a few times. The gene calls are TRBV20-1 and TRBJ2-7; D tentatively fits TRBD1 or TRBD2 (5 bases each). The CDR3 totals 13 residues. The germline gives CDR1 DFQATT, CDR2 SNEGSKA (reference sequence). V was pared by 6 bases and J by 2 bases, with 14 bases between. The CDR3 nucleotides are TGCAGTGCCCCGGGGCCGCCAACCTACGAGCAGTACTTC. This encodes CSAPGPPTYEQYF.

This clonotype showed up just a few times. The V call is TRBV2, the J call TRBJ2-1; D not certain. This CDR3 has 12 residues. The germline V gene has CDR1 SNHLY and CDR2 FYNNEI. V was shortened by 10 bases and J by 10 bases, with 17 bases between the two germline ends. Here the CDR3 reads CAIDDASDEQFF. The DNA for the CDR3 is TGTGCCATAGACGACGCCTCGGACGAGCAGTTCTTC.

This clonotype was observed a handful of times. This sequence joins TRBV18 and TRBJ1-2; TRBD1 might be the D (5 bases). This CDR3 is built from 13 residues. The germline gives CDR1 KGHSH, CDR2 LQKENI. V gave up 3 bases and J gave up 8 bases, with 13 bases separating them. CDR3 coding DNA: TGTGCCAGCTCACCTGACCAGGGTAAAGGCTACACCTTC. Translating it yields CASSPDQGKGYTF. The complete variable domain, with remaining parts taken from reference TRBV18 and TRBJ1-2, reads NAGVMQNPRHLVRRRGQEARLRCSPMKGHSHVYWYRQLPEEGLKFMVYLQKENIIDESGMPKERFSAEFPKEGPSILRIQQVVRGDSAAYFCASSPDQGKGYTFGSGTRLTVV.